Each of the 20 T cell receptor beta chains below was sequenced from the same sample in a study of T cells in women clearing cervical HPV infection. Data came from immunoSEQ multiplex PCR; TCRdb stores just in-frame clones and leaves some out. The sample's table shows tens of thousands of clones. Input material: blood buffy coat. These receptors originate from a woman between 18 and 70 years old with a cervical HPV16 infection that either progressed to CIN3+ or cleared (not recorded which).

The CDR3 sequence is CASSEGAGYGYTF. The CDR3 DNA, read in part, is TGTGCCAGCAGCGAGGGCGCCGGCTATGGC. The gene calls are TRBV5-6 and TRBJ1-2; D unresolved. The missing CDR3 end, 3 residues past where the read stops, is filled in from the germline J gene. CDR1 and CDR2 (germline): SGHDT, YYEEEE. Trimming took off 4 bases at V and 4 bases at J, with 11 bases between the two ends. The CDR3 is made up of 13 amino acids.

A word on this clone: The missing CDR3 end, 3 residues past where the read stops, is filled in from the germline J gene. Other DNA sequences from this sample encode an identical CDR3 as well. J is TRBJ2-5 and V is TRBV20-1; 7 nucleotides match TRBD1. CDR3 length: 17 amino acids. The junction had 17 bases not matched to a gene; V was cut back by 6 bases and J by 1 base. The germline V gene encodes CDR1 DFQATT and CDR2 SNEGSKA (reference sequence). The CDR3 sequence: CSAPPSGRTGLQETQYF. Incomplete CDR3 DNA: TGCAGTGCACCTCCCAGCGGCCGGACAGGACTCCAAGAGACC.

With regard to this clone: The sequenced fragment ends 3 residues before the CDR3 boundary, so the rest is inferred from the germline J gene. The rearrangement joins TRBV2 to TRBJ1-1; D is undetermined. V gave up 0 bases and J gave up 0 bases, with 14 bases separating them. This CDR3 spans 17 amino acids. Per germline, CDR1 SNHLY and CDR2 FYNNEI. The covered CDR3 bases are TGTGCCAGCAGTGAAGCGCTTTGGAAGGGCTTGAACACTGAA. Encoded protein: CASSEALWKGLNTE. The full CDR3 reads CASSEALWKGLNTEAFF.

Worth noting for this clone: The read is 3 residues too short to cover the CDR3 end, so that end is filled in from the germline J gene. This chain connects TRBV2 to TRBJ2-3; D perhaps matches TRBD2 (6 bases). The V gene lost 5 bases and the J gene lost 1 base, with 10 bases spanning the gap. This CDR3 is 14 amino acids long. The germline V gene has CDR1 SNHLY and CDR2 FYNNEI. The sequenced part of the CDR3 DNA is TGTGCCAGCAGTTTAGGAGGGGGCACAGATACG. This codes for CASSLGGGTDT. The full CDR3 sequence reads CASSLGGGTDTQYF.

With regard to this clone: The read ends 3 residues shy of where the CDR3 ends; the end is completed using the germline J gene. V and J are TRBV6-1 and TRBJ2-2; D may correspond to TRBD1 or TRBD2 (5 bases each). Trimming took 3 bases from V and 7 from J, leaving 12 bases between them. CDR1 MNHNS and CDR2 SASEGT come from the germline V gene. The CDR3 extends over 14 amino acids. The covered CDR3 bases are TGTGCCAGCAGTGATACAGGCGGAGGCGGGGAG. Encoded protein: CASSDTGGGGE. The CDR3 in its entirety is CASSDTGGGGELFF.

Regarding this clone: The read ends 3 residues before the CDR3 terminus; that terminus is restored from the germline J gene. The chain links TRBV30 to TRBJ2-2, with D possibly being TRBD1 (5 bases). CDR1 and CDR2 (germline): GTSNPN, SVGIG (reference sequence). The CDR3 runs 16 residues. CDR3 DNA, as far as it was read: TGTGCCTGGAGTGAGGCGGCAGGGCTGACAAATTCACCG. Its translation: CAWSEAAGLTNSP. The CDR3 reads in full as CAWSEAAGLTNSPLFF.

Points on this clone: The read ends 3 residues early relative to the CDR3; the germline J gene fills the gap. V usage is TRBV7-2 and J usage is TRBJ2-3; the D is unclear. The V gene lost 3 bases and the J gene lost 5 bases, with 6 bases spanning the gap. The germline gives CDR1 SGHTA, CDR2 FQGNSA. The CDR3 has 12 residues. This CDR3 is CASSFSLDTQYF. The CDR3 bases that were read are TGTGCCAGCAGCTTTTCCCTAGATACG.

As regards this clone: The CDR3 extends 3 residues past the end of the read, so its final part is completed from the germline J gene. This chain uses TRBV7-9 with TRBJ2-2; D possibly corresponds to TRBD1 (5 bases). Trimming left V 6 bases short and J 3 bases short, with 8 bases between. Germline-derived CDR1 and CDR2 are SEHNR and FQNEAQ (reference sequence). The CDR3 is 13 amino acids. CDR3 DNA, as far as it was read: TGTGCCAGCAGGCGACAGTACACCGGGGAG. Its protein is CASRRQYTGE. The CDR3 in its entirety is CASRRQYTGELFF.

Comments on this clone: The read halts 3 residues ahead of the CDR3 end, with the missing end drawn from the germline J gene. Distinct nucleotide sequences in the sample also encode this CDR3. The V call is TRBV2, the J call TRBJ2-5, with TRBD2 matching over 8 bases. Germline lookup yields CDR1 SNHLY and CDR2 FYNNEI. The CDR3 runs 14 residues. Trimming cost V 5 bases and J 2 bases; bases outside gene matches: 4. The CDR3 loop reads CASSLAGVQETQYF. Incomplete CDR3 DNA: TGTGCCAGCAGTCTAGCGGGCGTACAAGAGACC.

The CDR3 loop is CASSYSENQPQHF. The CDR3 bases that were read are TGTGCCAGCAGTTATTCAGAGAATCAGCCC. V gene TRBV6-2 or TRBV6-3 combines with J gene TRBJ1-5, with D unresolved. The sequence runs out 3 residues before the end of the CDR3; the remainder is reconstructed from the germline J gene. Germline-derived CDR1 and CDR2 are MNHEY and SVGEGT. This CDR3 has 13 residues. Trimming cost V 3 bases and J 4 bases, with 7 bases left between them.

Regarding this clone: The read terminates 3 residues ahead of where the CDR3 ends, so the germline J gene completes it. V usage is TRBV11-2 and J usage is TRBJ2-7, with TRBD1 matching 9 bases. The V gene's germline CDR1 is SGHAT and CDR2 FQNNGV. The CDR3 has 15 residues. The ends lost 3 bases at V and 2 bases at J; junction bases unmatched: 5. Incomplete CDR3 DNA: TGTGCCAGCAGCTTGGGGACAGGGCCTCCCTACGAG. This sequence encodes CASSLGTGPPYE. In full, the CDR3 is CASSLGTGPPYEQYF.

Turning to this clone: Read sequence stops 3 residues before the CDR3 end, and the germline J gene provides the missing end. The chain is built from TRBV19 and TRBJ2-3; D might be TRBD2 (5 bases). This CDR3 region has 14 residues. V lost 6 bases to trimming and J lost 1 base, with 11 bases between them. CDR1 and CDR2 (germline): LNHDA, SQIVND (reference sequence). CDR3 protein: CASSGGLRTDTQYF. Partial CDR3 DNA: TGTGCCAGTAGCGGCGGACTTCGCACAGATACG.

The DNA read from the CDR3 is TGTGCCAGTACCGGGACAGGGGCCGCAGATACG. This codes for CASTGTGAADT. The entire CDR3 sequence reads CASTGTGAADTQYF. The J gene is TRBJ2-3, the V gene TRBV27; 10 bases agree with TRBD1. The CDR3 end is not reached by the read, which stops 3 residues before it; the germline J gene fills it in. The length of the CDR3 is 14 residues. CDR1 is MNHEY and CDR2 is SMNVEV in the germline V gene (reference sequence). The ends lost 9 bases at V and 4 bases at J; junction bases unmatched: 7.

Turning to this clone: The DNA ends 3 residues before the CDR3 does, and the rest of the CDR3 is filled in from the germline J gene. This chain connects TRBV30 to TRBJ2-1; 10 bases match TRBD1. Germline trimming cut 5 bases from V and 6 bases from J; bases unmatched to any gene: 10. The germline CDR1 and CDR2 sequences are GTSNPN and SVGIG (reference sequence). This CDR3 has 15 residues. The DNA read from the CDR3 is TGTGCCTGGGACCGGGGACAGGGGTCGGTCAATGAG. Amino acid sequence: CAWDRGQGSVNE. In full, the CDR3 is CAWDRGQGSVNEQFF. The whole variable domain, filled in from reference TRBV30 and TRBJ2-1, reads SQTIHQWPATLVQPVGSPLSLECTVEGTSNPNLYWYRQAAGRGLQLLFYSVGIGQISSEVPQNLSASRPQDRQFILSSKKLLLSDSGFYLCAWDRGQGSVNEQFFGPGTRLTVL.

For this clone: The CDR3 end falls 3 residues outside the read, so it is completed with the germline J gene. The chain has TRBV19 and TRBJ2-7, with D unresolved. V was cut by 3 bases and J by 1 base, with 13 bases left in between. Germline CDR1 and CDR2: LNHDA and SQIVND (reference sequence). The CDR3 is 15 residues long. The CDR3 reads CASSMLPNPSYEQYF. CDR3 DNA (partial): TGTGCCAGTAGTATGTTGCCTAATCCTTCCTACGAG.

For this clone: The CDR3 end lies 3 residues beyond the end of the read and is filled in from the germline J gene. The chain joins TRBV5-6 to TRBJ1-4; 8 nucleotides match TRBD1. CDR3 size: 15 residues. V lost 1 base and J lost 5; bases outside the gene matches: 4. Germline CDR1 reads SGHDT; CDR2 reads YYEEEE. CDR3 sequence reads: CASSLRTGINEKLFF. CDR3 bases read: TGTGCCAGCAGCTTGCGGACAGGGATAAATGAAAAA.

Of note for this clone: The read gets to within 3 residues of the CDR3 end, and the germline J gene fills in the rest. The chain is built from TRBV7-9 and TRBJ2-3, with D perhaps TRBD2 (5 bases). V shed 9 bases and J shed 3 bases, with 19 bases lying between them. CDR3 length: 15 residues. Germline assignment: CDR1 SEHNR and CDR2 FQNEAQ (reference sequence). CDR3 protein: CASGVRGPSTDTQYF. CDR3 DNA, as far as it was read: TGTGCCAGTGGGGTTCGGGGTCCCTCGACAGATACG.

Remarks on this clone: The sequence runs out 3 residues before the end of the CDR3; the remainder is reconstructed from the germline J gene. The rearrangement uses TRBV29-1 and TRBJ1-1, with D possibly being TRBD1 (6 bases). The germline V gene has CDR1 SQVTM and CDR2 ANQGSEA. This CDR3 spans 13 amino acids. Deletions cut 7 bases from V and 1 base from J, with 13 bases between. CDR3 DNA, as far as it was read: TGCAGCGCCGAAAAACAGGGGAACACTGAA. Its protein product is CSAEKQGNTE. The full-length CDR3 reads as CSAEKQGNTEAFF.

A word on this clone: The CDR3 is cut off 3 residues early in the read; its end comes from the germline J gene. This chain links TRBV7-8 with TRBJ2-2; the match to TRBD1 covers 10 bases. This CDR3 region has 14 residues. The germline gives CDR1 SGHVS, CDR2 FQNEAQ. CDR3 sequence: CASSEGTGVTPLFF. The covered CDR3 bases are TGTGCCAGCAGCGAAGGGACAGGGGTGACACCG.

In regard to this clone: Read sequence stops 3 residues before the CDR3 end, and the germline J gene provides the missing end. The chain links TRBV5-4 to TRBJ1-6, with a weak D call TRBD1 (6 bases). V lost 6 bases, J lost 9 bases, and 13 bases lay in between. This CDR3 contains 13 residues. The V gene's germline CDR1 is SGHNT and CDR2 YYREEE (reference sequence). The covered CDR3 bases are TGTGCCAGCACCCGAGGGGGAAGTTCACCC. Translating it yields CASTRGGSSP. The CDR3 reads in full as CASTRGGSSPLHF.